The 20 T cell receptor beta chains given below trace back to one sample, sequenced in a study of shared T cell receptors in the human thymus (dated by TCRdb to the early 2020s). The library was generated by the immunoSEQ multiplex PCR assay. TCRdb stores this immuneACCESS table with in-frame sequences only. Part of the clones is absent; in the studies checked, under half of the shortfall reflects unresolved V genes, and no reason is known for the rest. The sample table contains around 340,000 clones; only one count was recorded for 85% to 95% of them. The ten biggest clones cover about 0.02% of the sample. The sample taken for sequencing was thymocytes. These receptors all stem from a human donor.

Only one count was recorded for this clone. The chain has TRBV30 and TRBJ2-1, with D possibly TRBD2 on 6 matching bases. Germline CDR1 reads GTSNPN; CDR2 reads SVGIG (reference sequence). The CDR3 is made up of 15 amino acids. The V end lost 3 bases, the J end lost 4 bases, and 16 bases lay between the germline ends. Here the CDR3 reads CAWRPRDFAYNEQFF. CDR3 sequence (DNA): TGTGCCTGGAGGCCCAGGGACTTCGCTTACAATGAGCAGTTCTTC.

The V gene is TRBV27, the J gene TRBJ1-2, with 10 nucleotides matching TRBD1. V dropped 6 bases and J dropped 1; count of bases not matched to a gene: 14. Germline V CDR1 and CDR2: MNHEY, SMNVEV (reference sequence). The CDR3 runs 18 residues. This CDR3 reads CASRPTGTGEGINYGYTF. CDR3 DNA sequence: TGTGCCAGCAGACCCACCGGGACAGGGGAAGGAATTAACTATGGCTACACCTTC.

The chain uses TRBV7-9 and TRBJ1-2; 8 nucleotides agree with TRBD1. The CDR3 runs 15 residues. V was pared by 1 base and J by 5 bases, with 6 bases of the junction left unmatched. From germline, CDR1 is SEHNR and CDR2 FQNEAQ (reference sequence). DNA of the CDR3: TGTGCCAGCAGCTTAGGGTCAGGGGGCCTGTATGGCTACACCTTC. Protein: CASSLGSGGLYGYTF.

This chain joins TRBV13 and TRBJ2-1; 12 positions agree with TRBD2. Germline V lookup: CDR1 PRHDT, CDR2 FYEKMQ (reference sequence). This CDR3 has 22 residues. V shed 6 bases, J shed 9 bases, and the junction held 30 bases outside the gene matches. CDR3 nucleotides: TGTGCCAGCAGAATTAGGGTTCGCGGCAGAGTAGCTAGCGGGAGGGATTTGGGTGAGCAGTTCTTC. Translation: CASRIRVRGRVASGRDLGEQFF.

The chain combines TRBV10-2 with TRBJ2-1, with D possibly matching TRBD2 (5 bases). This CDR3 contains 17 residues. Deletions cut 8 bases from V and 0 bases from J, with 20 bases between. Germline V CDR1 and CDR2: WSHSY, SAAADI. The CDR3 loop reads CASVNSQPGSSYNEQFF. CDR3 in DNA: TGCGCCAGCGTTAATAGTCAACCGGGAAGCTCCTACAATGAGCAGTTCTTC.

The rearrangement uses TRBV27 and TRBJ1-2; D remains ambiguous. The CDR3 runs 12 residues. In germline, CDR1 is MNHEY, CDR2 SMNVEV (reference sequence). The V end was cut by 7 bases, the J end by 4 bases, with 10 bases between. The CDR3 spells CASTGQSYGYTF. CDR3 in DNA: TGTGCCAGCACCGGCCAATCCTATGGCTACACCTTC.

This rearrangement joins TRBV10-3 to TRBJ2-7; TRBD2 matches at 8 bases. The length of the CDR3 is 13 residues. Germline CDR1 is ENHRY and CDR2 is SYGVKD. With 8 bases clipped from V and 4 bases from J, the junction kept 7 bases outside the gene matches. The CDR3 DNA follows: TGTGCCATCTCGGGGGGGGAGCGGTACGAGCAGTACTTC. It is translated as CAISGGERYEQYF.

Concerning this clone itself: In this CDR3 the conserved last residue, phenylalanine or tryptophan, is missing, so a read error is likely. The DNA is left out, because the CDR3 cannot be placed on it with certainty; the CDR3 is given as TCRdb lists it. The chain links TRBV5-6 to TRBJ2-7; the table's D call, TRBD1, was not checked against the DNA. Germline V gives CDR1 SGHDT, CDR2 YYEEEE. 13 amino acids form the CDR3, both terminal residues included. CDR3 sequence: CASSFLGSLRAVL.

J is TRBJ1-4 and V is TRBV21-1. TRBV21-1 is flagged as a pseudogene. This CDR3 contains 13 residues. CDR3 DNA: TGTGCCAGCAGCGAGGGCCCATATGAAAAACTGTTTTTT. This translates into CASSEGPYEKLFF.

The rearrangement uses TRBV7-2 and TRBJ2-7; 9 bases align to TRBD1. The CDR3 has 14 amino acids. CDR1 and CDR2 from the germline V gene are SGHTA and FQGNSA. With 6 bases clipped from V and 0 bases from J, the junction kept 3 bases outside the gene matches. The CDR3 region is CASRRDRASYEQYF. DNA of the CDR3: TGTGCCAGCAGAAGGGACAGGGCCTCCTACGAGCAGTACTTC.

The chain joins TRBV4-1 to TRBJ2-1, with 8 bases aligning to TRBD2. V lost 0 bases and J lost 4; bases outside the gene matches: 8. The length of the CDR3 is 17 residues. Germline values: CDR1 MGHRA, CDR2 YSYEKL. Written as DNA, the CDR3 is TGCGCCAGCAGCCAAGATATTCGTCCTAGCGGGTACAATGAGCAGTTCTTC. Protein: CASSQDIRPSGYNEQFF.

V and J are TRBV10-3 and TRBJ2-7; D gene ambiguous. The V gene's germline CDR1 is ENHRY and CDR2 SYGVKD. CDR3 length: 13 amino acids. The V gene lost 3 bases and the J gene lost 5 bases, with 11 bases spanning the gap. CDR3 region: CAISERTAHEQYF. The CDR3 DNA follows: TGTGCCATCAGTGAAAGAACGGCCCACGAGCAGTACTTC.

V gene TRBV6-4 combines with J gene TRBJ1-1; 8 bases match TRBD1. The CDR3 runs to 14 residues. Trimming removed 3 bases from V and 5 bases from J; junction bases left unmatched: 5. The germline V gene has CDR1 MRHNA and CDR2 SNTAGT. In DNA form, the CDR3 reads TGTGCCAGCAGTGAAAAGACAGGGGAAACTGAAGCTTTCTTT. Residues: CASSEKTGETEAFF.

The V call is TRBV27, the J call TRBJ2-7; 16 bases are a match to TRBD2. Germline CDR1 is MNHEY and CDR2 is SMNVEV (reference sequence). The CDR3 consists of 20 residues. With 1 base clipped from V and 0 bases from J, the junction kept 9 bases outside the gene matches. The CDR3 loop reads CASSLWEPGLAGGTSYEQYF. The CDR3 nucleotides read TGTGCCAGCAGTTTATGGGAACCGGGACTAGCGGGAGGGACCTCCTACGAGCAGTACTTC.

The CDR3 region has the DNA TGTGCCAGCAGCTTGCTAACTAGCGGGCCCTCAAACTCCTACGAGCAGTACTTC. It translates to CASSLLTSGPSNSYEQYF. This rearrangement joins TRBV13 to TRBJ2-7, with 9 bases that match TRBD2. The CDR3 consists of 18 residues. V gave up 3 bases and J gave up 0 bases; unmatched junction bases: 12. Germline V gene lookup returns CDR1 PRHDT and CDR2 FYEKMQ (reference sequence).

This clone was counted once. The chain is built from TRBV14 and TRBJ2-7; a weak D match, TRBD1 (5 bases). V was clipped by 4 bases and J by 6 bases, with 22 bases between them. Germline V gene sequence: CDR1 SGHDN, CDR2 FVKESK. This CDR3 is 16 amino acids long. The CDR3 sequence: CASSLRRRPHQGEQYF. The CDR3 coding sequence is TGTGCCAGCAGCCTCCGTCGTCGGCCTCACCAGGGCGAGCAGTACTTC.

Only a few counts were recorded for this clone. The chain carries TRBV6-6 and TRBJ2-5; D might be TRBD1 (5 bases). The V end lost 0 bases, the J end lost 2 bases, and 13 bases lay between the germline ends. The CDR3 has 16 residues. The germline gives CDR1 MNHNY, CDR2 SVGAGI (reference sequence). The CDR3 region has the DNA TGTGCCAGCAGTTACTCAGACAGAACTTGGCAAGAGACCCAGTACTTC. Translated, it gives CASSYSDRTWQETQYF.

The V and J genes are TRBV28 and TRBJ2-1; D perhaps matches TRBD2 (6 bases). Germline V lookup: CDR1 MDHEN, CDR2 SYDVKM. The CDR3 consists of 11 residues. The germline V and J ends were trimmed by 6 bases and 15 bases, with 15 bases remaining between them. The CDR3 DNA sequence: TGTGCCAGCAGCACCTTCGCGGGATCGTTCTTC. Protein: CASSTFAGSFF.

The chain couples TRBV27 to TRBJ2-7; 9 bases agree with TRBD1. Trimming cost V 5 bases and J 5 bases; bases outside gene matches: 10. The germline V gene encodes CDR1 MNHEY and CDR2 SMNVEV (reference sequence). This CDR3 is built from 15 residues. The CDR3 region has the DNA TGTGCCAGCAGTCCCCTGGGACAGGGTATCAACGAGCAGTACTTC. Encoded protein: CASSPLGQGINEQYF.

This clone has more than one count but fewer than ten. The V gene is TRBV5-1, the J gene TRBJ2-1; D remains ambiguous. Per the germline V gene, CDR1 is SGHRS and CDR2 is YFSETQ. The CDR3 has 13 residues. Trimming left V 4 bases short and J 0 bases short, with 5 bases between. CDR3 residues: CASSESSYNEQFF. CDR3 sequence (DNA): TGCGCCAGCAGCGAGAGCTCCTACAATGAGCAGTTCTTC.